These 17 T cell receptor gamma chains originate from one sample sequenced in a study of Vδ1+ human thymocytes. General study results and limits: In the thymus, TRG and TRD repertoires looked highly polyclonal with Gaussian CDR3 lengths.

No cognate antigen is known for these TCRs. The template was reverse-transcribed extracted RNA. Multiplex PCR used pooled V-gene forward primers and a constant-region reverse primer to amplify CDR3s. TCRdb re-called the multiplex PCR reads using CATT. The sample yields roughly 11,000 gamma-chain clones, more than 35% seen once. Sequenced input: Vdelta1+ gamma-delta thymocytes from the thymus. Stated subset: FACS-sorted CD3+ TCRalphabeta- TCRVdelta1+ TCRVdelta2- thymocytes. The receptors derive from a boy younger than two who had congenital heart surgery.

The chain couples TRGV8 to TRGJ1 or TRGJ2. Since TCRdb gives no J gene, matching the DNA to germline was used here to assign it. The CDR3 is made up of 13 amino acids. V trimming: 0 bases; J trimming: 7 bases; junction bases outside the gene matches: 6. From germline, CDR1 is VENAVY and CDR2 YDSYNSRV. CDR3 nucleotides: TGTGCCACCTGGGATAGGCGGAGGTATAAGAAACTCTTT. Its protein is CATWDRRRYKKLF.

On this clone itself: This sequence may be a read error, since a much larger clone differs from it by one base. V is TRGV4 and J is TRGJ1 or TRGJ2. Germline matching of the DNA provided the J gene here, since TCRdb leaves it blank. CDR3 size: 12 residues. V shed 3 bases and J 4 bases; nucleotides not matched to a gene: 3. Germline loops: CDR1 EGSTGY, CDR2 YDSYTSSV. The CDR3 nucleotides are TGTGCCACCTGGGATATCTATTATAAGAAACTCTTT. This translates into CATWDIYYKKLF.

For this clone: Other DNA sequences within the sample encode an identical CDR3. The V and J genes are TRGV4 and TRGJ1 or TRGJ2. TCRdb is silent on the J gene; assignment here came from matching the DNA to germline. The CDR3 has 11 residues. Germline V lookup: CDR1 EGSTGY, CDR2 YDSYTSSV. Trimming cost V 3 bases and J 7 bases; bases outside gene matches: 3. This chain's CDR3 is CATWDWYKKLF. The CDR3 DNA follows: TGTGCCACCTGGGATTGGTATAAGAAACTCTTT.

V and J are TRGV9 and TRGJ1 or TRGJ2. The CDR3 contains 12 residues. CDR1 is GITISATS, CDR2 ISYDGTV, per germline (reference sequence). After removal of 2 bases from V and 7 bases from J, the junction contained 5 bases not matched to a gene. CDR3 coding DNA: TGTGCCTTGTGGGAGGAAAGGTATAAGAAACTCTTT. Its protein is CALWEERYKKLF.

By its share, this clone is medium-sized. Other nucleotide sequences in the sample specify the same CDR3. This chain joins TRGV9 and TRGJ1 or TRGJ2. The V gene end was trimmed by 0 bases and the J gene end by 6 bases; junction bases not matched to a gene: 5. The CDR3 sequence is 13 residues long. Per the germline V gene, CDR1 is GITISATS and CDR2 is ISYDGTV (reference sequence). This CDR3 is CALWEVRGYKKLF. As DNA, the CDR3 is TGTGCCTTGTGGGAGGTGCGGGGTTATAAGAAACTCTTT.

This chain links TRGV3 with TRGJ1 or TRGJ2. TCRdb records no J gene; here it was assigned by comparing the DNA to germline. J was trimmed by 5 bases and V by 3 bases; bases with no gene match: 7. Germline V gives CDR1 VTNTFY, CDR2 YDVSTARD (reference sequence). CDR3 length: 13 residues. In DNA, the CDR3 is TGTGCCACCTGGGACCGTCCTAATTATAAGAAACTCTTT. Protein: CATWDRPNYKKLF.

The chain combines TRGV9 with TRGJ1 or TRGJ2. In germline, CDR1 is GITISATS, CDR2 ISYDGTV (reference sequence). The CDR3 covers 11 residues. V was pared by 6 bases and J by 4 bases, with 3 bases of the junction left unmatched. CDR3: CALWWYYKKLF. The CDR3 region has the DNA TGTGCCTTGTGGTGGTATTATAAGAAACTCTTT.

The chain has TRGV9 and TRGJ1 or TRGJ2. TCRdb does not report a J gene; here it was assigned by matching the DNA to germline references. This CDR3 spans 14 amino acids. Germline V lookup: CDR1 GITISATS, CDR2 ISYDGTV (reference sequence). V dropped 0 bases and J dropped 10; count of bases not matched to a gene: 12. The CDR3 reads CALWEVTQPPKKLF. For the CDR3, the DNA is TGTGCCTTGTGGGAGGTGACCCAGCCCCCAAAGAAACTCTTT.

V is TRGV4 and J is TRGJ1 or TRGJ2. TCRdb offers no J gene call, so here the DNA was matched to germline to obtain one. V shed 1 base, J shed 8 bases, and the junction held 5 bases outside the gene matches. CDR1 EGSTGY and CDR2 YDSYTSSV come from the germline V gene. CDR3 size: 12 residues. The CDR3: CATWDGGHKKLF. DNA for the CDR3: TGTGCCACCTGGGATGGTGGTCATAAGAAACTCTTT.

The rearrangement uses TRGV3 and TRGJ1 or TRGJ2. Trimming cost V 0 bases and J 12 bases; bases outside gene matches: 5. The CDR3 has 11 amino acids. Germline CDR1 VTNTFY, CDR2 YDVSTARD (reference sequence). The CDR3 sequence: CATWDRRAKLF. The DNA of the CDR3 is TGTGCCACCTGGGACAGGCGTGCGAAACTCTTT.

This clone showed up just a few times. This rearrangement joins TRGV9 to TRGJP1. CDR1 is GITISATS and CDR2 is ISYDGTV in the germline V gene (reference sequence). The CDR3 length is 16 residues. Germline trimming cut 2 bases from V and 1 base from J; bases unmatched to any gene: 7. The CDR3 DNA follows: TGTGCCTTGTGGGAGGACAAGACTACCACTGGTTGGTTCAAGATATTT. This gives the protein CALWEDKTTTGWFKIF.

The rearrangement uses TRGV9 and TRGJP2. Trimming at V came to 0 bases and at J to 0 bases, leaving 4 bases not matched to a gene. CDR3 size: 16 residues. Germline values: CDR1 GITISATS, CDR2 ISYDGTV (reference sequence). CDR3 bases: TGTGCCTTGTGGGAGGTGGTACATAGTAGTGATTGGATCAAGACGTTT. Protein sequence: CALWEVVHSSDWIKTF.

Of note for this clone: Germline and junction disagree at one end, which may indicate a read error. The chain recombines TRGV4 with TRGJ1 or TRGJ2. TCRdb does not report a J gene; here it was assigned by matching the DNA to germline references. The CDR3 covers 15 residues. Germline-derived CDR1 and CDR2 are EGSTGY and YDSYTSSV. The CDR3 protein is CAPWDEAPFYYKKLF. Here the CDR3 DNA reads TGTGCCCCCTGGGATGAGGCCCCCTTTTATTATAAGAAACTCTTT.

The V and J genes are TRGV5 and TRGJ1 or TRGJ2. The J gene is absent in TCRdb and was assigned here via DNA matching to germline. Germline-derived CDR1 and CDR2 are VINAFY and YDVSNSKD. V lost 3 bases, J lost 9 bases, and 5 bases stayed unmatched. The length of the CDR3 is 11 residues. CDR3 in amino acids: CATWDGCKKLF. The CDR3 region has the DNA TGTGCCACCTGGGACGGGTGTAAGAAACTCTTT.

The chain recombines TRGV4 with TRGJP2. Here the J gene was assigned by germline matching of the DNA, as TCRdb has none. Germline lookup yields CDR1 EGSTGY and CDR2 YDSYTSSV. With V trimmed by 0 bases and J by 6 bases, 1 base remained unmatched. There are 13 residues in the CDR3. In DNA form, the CDR3 reads TGTGCCACCTGGGATGGGCGTGATTGGATCAAGACGTTT. The encoded protein is CATWDGRDWIKTF.

The gene calls are TRGV3 and TRGJP2. Germline CDR1 VTNTFY, CDR2 YDVSTARD (reference sequence). This CDR3 is 14 amino acids long. V was clipped by 3 bases and J by 6 bases; unmatched bases: 7. CDR3 region: CATWDSSGDWIKTF. In nucleotides, the CDR3 is TGTGCCACCTGGGACTCGAGCGGTGATTGGATCAAGACGTTT.

With respect to this clone: Other DNA sequences in the sample encode the same CDR3. The genes are TRGV4 and TRGJ1 or TRGJ2. TCRdb leaves out the J gene; it was filled in here by matching the DNA to germline. This CDR3 is 12 amino acids long. Looked up from germline, CDR1 is EGSTGY and CDR2 is YDSYTSSV. Unmatched junction bases numbered 3, after V lost 1 base and J lost 6 bases. The CDR3 coding sequence is TGTGCCACCTGGGATGGAGTTTATAAGAAACTCTTT. The encoded protein is CATWDGVYKKLF.